This TCR beta chain was recorded in a study of CD8+ T cells in alopecia areata. Treatment: oral pan-JAK inhibitor, 5-10 mg twice daily. In alopecia areata patients, both lesional scalp punch biopsies and peripheral blood were collected. After isolation, RNA underwent reverse transcription to generate cDNA as the sequencing template. The protocol was immunoSEQ multiplex PCR, while the TCRdb copy is restricted to in-frame clones and leaves out a portion. The data contain over 100,000 clones, less than 75% of them seen just once; the ten biggest clones take up roughly an eighth. General study findings and limits: Uncertain still, given a single nonresponder, is whether baseline CD8+ expansion links to response. There were also resident alphabeta T cells of normal skin sequenced in scalp samples.

CDR1 SQVTM and CDR2 ANQGSEA come from the germline V gene. The CDR3 runs 13 residues. With 2 bases removed from V and 0 bases from J, the gap between germline ends came to 8 bases. Worth noting for this clone: Its matching antigen is unknown.

Sequenced material: CD8+ T cells sorted from blood, taken at week 24, from a patient treated with tofacitinib. The source of this sequence is a human donor with alopecia areata. This chain links TRBV29-1 with TRBJ2-7; weak D call: TRBD1 (5 bases). DNA for the CDR3: TGCAGCGTTGAACCGCAGGGCTCCTACGAGCAGTACTTC. Its translation is CSVEPQGSYEQYF.